This T cell receptor (beta chain) appears in the sequencing data of a study of blood T cell repertoires in COVID-19. About the research overall: The origin of the acute and convalescent COVID-19 samples was the United States, Italy and Spain. T cells, B-cell-depleted T cells, or PBMCs provided the cDNA or gDNA that served as material.

This clone was observed once. Original processing methods: Estimated nucleated cell counts came from reference gene primer amplification. The method was immunoSEQ multiplex PCR; TCRdb's version includes in-frame clones alone and lacks a portion of them. The V and J calls and clone size are taken from that table; D and trimming were inferred from the DNA. The sample includes around 190,000 clones, approximately 85% of them seen just once. This receptor was taken from a woman aged 60-75 years with acute or convalescent COVID-19. The sample was peripheral blood.

This CDR3 is CASSLSGEQETQYF. CDR3 bases: TGTGCCAGCAGCTTAAGCGGGGAACAAGAGACCCAGTACTTC. This sequence joins TRBV11-3 and TRBJ2-5; 7 nucleotides align to TRBD2. The CDR3 spans 14 residues. Germline loops: CDR1 SGHNT, CDR2 YENEEA. J was trimmed by 2 bases and V by 2 bases; bases with no gene match: 2.